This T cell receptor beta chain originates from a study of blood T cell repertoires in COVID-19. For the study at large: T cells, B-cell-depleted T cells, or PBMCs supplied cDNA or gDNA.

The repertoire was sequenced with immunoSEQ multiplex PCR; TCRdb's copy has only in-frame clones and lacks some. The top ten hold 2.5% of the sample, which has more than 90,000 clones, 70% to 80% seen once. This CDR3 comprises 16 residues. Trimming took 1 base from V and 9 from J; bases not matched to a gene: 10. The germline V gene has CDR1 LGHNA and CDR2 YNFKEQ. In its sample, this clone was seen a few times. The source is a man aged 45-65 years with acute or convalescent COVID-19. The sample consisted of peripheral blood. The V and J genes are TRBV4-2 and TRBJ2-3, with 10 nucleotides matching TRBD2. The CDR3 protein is CASSQGSSGGQGTQYF. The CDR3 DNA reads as TGTGCCAGCAGCCAAGGGTCTAGCGGGGGCCAGGGGACGCAGTATTTT.